This TCR beta chain was captured by sequencing in a study of blood T cell repertoires in COVID-19. For the study at large: The study drew acute and convalescent COVID-19 samples from the United States, Italy and Spain. From T cells, B-cell-depleted T cells, or PBMCs came the material, which was cDNA or gDNA.

Trimming cost V 0 bases and J 4 bases; bases outside gene matches: 2. Germline loops: CDR1 SGHRS, CDR2 YFSETQ. This CDR3 is 15 amino acids long. As originally analysed: Reference gene primers were amplified, and this amplification served to estimate nucleated cell counts. The repertoire was sequenced with immunoSEQ multiplex PCR; TCRdb's copy has only in-frame clones and lacks some. V, J and clone size are those of that table, while D and trimming were read from the DNA. The sample includes approximately 67,000 clones, about 90% of them seen just once. Sequencing input: peripheral blood. The TCR originated in a man in his forties or fifties with active COVID-19. This rearrangement joins TRBV5-1 to TRBJ2-2; TRBD1 agrees at 8 bases. This CDR3 is CASSLDRGATGELFF. The CDR3 DNA sequence: TGCGCCAGCAGCTTGGACAGGGGGGCCACCGGGGAGCTGTTTTTT.